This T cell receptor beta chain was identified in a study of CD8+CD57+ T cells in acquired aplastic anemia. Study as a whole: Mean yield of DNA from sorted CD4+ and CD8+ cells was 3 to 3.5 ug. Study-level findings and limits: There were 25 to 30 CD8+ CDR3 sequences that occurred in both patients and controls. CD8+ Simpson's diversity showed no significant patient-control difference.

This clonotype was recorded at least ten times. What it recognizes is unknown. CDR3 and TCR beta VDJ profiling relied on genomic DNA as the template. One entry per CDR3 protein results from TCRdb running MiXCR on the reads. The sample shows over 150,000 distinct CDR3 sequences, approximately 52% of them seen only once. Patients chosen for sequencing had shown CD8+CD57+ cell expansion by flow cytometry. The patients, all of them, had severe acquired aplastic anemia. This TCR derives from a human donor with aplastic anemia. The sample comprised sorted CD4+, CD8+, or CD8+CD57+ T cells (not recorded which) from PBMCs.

The CDR3 region has the DNA TGTGCCAGCCGACAGGGGATGTACGGCACAGATACGCAGTATTTT. It is translated as CASRQGMYGTDTQYF. This chain joins TRBV7-8 and TRBJ2-3; 8 nucleotides match TRBD1. Germline-derived CDR1 and CDR2 are SGHVS and FQNEAQ. The CDR3 loop spans 15 amino acids. The V gene end was trimmed by 8 bases and the J gene end by 1 base; junction bases not matched to a gene: 8. Full variable domain (rest looked up from reference TRBV7-8 and TRBJ2-3): GAGVSQSPRYKVAKRGQDVALRCDPISGHVSLFWYQQALGQGPEFLTYFQNEAQLDKSGLPSDRFFAERPEGSVSTLKIQRTQQEDSAVYLCASRQGMYGTDTQYFGPGTRLTVL.